Listed below are T cell receptor beta chains from one sample, sequenced in a study of T cell responses to AZD1222 COVID-19 vaccine. Generated by immunoSEQ multiplex PCR, the TCRdb table keeps only in-frame clones and is missing some. This repertoire shows about 130,000 clones, about 86% found once; its top ten account for approximately 12%. The sample consisted of peripheral blood, taken on day 0 of AZD1222 vaccination. The receptors derive from an adult in good health. CDR3s include the opening cysteine and the closing phenylalanine or tryptophan. The D gene is left open where the match is weak. A clone size is listed for some rows: how often the clone was seen (once, few, many), or a class if it is expanded.

>TRBJ2-3|.|.|TRBV2
CASSGGVSTDTQYF
TGTGCCAGCAGTGGGGGGGTTAGCACAGATACGCAGTATTTT
>TRBJ2-2|few|.|TRBV18
CASSGSSQVGELFF
TGTGCCAGCTCAGGGTCATCACAGGTCGGGGAGCTGTTTTTT
>TRBJ2-7|.|.|TRBV18
CASSPPSHSYEQYF
TGTGCCAGCTCACCACCGTCACACTCCTACGAGCAGTACTTC
>TRBJ1-4|.|.|TRBV5-1
CASSSRGSNEKLFF
TGCGCCAGCAGCTCCAGGGGTTCCAATGAAAAACTGTTTTTT
>TRBJ1-5|.|.|TRBV19
CASSSLAGQNGNQPQHF
TGTGCCAGTAGTTCCCTAGCGGGGCAGAACGGCAATCAGCCCCAGCATTTT
>TRBJ2-3|.|TRBD2|TRBV29-1
CSVVVGTSGSATDTQYF
TGCAGCGTTGTGGTAGGGACTAGCGGGAGTGCTACAGATACGCAGTATTTT
>TRBJ1-2|.|.|TRBV18
CASSPRVDYGYTF
TGTGCCAGCTCACCCAGGGTGGACTATGGCTACACCTTC
>TRBJ2-1|few|TRBD2|TRBV5-4
CASSGTSGRSGNEQFF
TGTGCCAGCAGCGGGACTAGCGGGAGGAGTGGCAATGAGCAGTTCTTC
>TRBJ2-3|.|.|TRBV3-1/TRBV3-2
CASSLARADTQYF
TGTGCCAGCAGCCTGGCCAGGGCAGATACGCAGTATTTT
>TRBJ2-1|.|.|TRBV7-9
CASSLVPSSYNEQFF
TGTGCCAGCAGCCTAGTTCCGAGCTCCTACAATGAGCAGTTCTTC
>TRBJ1-6|.|TRBD1|TRBV7-2
CASSLLTGGVSPLHF
TGTGCCAGCAGCCTATTGACAGGGGGCGTATCACCCCTCCACTTT
>TRBJ1-4|once|.|TRBV7-8
CASSLSLVRLNEKLFF
TGTGCCAGCAGCTTAAGTCTTGTACGGCTTAATGAAAAACTGTTTTTT
>TRBJ1-5|.|TRBD1|TRBV27
CASRQSRDSYNQPQHF
TGTGCCAGCAGACAGTCCCGGGACAGTTACAATCAGCCCCAGCATTTT
>TRBJ1-1|.|.|TRBV20-1
CSASLGREAFF
TGCAGTGCTAGTTTGGGCCGTGAAGCTTTCTTT
>TRBJ1-2|.|.|TRBV19
CASSIWDGYTF
TGTGCCAGTAGTATTTGGGATGGCTACACCTTC
>TRBJ2-7|.|.|TRBV5-1
CASSFMTGGNYEQYF
TGCGCCAGCAGCTTTATGACAGGTGGAAACTACGAGCAGTACTTC
>TRBJ2-5|.|.|TRBV6-6
CASSYGRRETQYF
TGTGCCAGCAGTTACGGCAGAAGGGAGACCCAGTACTTC
>TRBJ2-3|.|.|TRBV12-3/TRBV12-4
CASSPGGTDTQYF
TGTGCCAGCAGTCCCGGGGGCACAGATACGCAGTATTTT
>TRBJ1-2|.|.|TRBV21-1
CASSTRDFNYGYTF
TGTGCCAGCAGCACCAGGGATTTTAACTATGGCTACACCTTC
>TRBJ2-1|.|TRBD2|TRBV7-9
CASSLIASGNNEQFF
TGTGCCAGCAGCTTAATTGCTAGCGGTAACAATGAGCAGTTCTTC
>TRBJ2-1|once|TRBD2|TRBV4-2
CASSQMTSLKTEQFF
TGTGCCAGCAGCCAGATGACTAGCCTGAAAACTGAGCAGTTCTTC
>TRBJ2-2|.|.|TRBV7-2
CANLFPPGELFF
TGTGCCAACCTCTTCCCCCCCGGGGAGCTGTTTTTT
>TRBJ1-1|.|TRBD1|TRBV12-3/TRBV12-4
CASSPRGSTEAFF
TGTGCCAGCAGTCCCAGGGGGTCCACTGAAGCTTTCTTT
>TRBJ2-7|.|TRBD2|TRBV6-5
CASGPFGRLTYEQYF
TGTGCCAGCGGGCCTTTCGGGAGGCTCACCTACGAGCAGTACTTC
>TRBJ1-1|.|.|TRBV10-3
CAITPDPTNTEAFF
TGTGCCATCACCCCAGACCCAACGAACACTGAAGCTTTCTTT
>TRBJ2-7|.|.|TRBV19
CASSIDEFGEQYF
TGTGCCAGTAGTATAGATGAATTTGGCGAGCAGTACTTC
>TRBJ2-3|.|TRBD2|TRBV5-1
CASSLVSSGADTQYF
TGCGCCAGCAGCTTGGTGTCTAGCGGGGCAGATACGCAGTATTTT
>TRBJ2-1|.|TRBD2|TRBV5-1
CASSLVTSGALNEQFF
TGCGCCAGCAGCTTGGTGACTAGCGGGGCCCTCAATGAGCAGTTCTTC
>TRBJ1-2|few|.|TRBV19
CASKRQNYGYTF
TGTGCCAGTAAACGACAAAACTATGGCTACACCTTC
>TRBJ1-1|.|TRBD1|TRBV19
CASTGDRGRGEAFF
TGTGCCAGTACCGGGGACAGGGGAAGAGGTGAAGCTTTCTTT
>TRBJ2-1|.|TRBD1|TRBV19
CASSMWDRISDEQFF
TGTGCCAGTAGTATGTGGGACAGGATAAGTGATGAGCAGTTCTTC
>TRBJ1-5|once|.|TRBV28
CASSSPRGNQPQHF
TGTGCCAGCAGTTCCCCGAGGGGCAATCAGCCCCAGCATTTT
>TRBJ1-2|.|.|TRBV3-1/TRBV3-2
CASSHRQRGEAYGYTF
TGTGCCAGCAGCCACCGACAGCGGGGAGAGGCCTATGGCTACACCTTC
>TRBJ2-3|.|.|TRBV11-3
CASSLDTDTQYF
TGTGCCAGCAGCCTAGACACAGATACGCAGTATTTT
>TRBJ2-3|.|.|TRBV7-8
CASRKRWESTDTQYF
TGTGCCAGCAGGAAACGGTGGGAGTCCACAGATACGCAGTATTTT
>TRBJ1-1|.|TRBD1|TRBV29-1
CSGNRGDTEAFF
TGCAGCGGTAACAGGGGGGACACTGAAGCTTTCTTT
>TRBJ2-2|.|.|TRBV7-3
CASSPDSSSANTGELFF
TGTGCCAGCAGCCCGGACTCGAGCAGCGCGAACACCGGGGAGCTGTTTTTT
>TRBJ1-4|.|.|TRBV4-3
CASSQEGGEKLFF
TGCGCCAGCAGCCAAGAGGGTGGAGAAAAACTGTTTTTT
>TRBJ1-6|once|TRBD1|TRBV28
CASGGQGVNSPLHF
TGTGCCAGCGGTGGACAGGGCGTAAATTCACCCCTCCACTTT
>TRBJ1-4|.|.|TRBV19
CASSIEADPNEKLFF
TGTGCCAGTAGTATAGAGGCCGACCCCAATGAAAAACTGTTTTTT
>TRBJ2-1|few|TRBD2|TRBV4-1
CASSPALTSSSEQFF
TGCGCCAGCAGCCCTGCCCTGACTAGCTCCAGTGAGCAGTTCTTC
>TRBJ1-3|.|.|TRBV24-1
CATSDPGESGNTIYF
TGTGCCACCAGTGACCCAGGGGAGTCTGGAAACACCATATATTTT
>TRBJ2-2|.|.|TRBV4-1
CATTQGNTGELFF
TGCGCCACCACACAGGGAAACACCGGGGAGCTGTTTTTT
>TRBJ2-7|.|.|TRBV29-1
CSARTASYEQYF
TGCAGCGCGCGGACAGCTTCTTACGAGCAGTACTTC
>TRBJ2-7|.|.|TRBV3-1/TRBV3-2
CASSPTNRLNPSYEQYF
TGTGCCAGCAGCCCCACAAATAGACTAAACCCCTCCTACGAGCAGTACTTC
>TRBJ2-1|.|TRBD2|TRBV18
CASPTSGRDNEQFF
TGTGCCAGCCCTACTAGCGGGAGAGACAATGAGCAGTTCTTC
>TRBJ1-3|.|TRBD1|TRBV28
CASSLQGALGNTIYF
TGTGCCAGCAGCCTTCAGGGGGCGCTCGGAAACACCATATATTTT
>TRBJ2-3|.|TRBD2|TRBV29-1
CSVATSGSRDTQYF
TGCAGCGTCGCGACTAGCGGGAGTAGGGATACGCAGTATTTT
>TRBJ2-7|.|.|TRBV6-5
CASSRDPPYEQYF
TGTGCCAGCAGCCGGGACCCCCCATACGAGCAGTACTTC
>TRBJ1-5|.|TRBD1|TRBV30
CAWSGGTGGGNQPQHF
TGTGCCTGGAGTGGGGGGACAGGGGGCGGCAATCAGCCCCAGCATTTT
>TRBJ2-1|.|.|TRBV6-2/TRBV6-3
CASSYGGEQFF
TGTGCCAGCAGTTACGGGGGTGAGCAGTTCTTC
>TRBJ1-5|.|.|TRBV28
CATRDYREGQPQHF
TGTGCCACCCGAGACTACAGGGAAGGGCAGCCCCAGCATTTT
>TRBJ1-2|.|.|TRBV2
CASSEAGVVYGYTF
TGTGCCAGCAGTGAAGCGGGGGTCGTCTATGGCTACACCTTC
>TRBJ1-4|.|.|TRBV5-6
CASSFTGPDEKLFF
TGTGCCAGCAGCTTCACAGGGCCCGATGAAAAACTGTTTTTT
>TRBJ1-6|.|.|TRBV3-1/TRBV3-2
CASSQLFSNSPLHF
TGTGCCAGCAGCCAACTATTCTCTAATTCACCCCTCCACTTT
>TRBJ2-3|few|TRBD1|TRBV7-9
CASSSGTGGGTDTQYF
TGTGCCAGCAGCTCCGGGACAGGAGGAGGCACAGATACGCAGTATTTT
>TRBJ1-3|.|TRBD1|TRBV3-1/TRBV3-2
CASTSLGGPGGNTIYF
TGTGCCAGCACCTCGCTAGGGGGCCCGGGGGGAAACACCATATATTTT
>TRBJ2-2|.|.|TRBV29-1
CSVELGGELFF
TGCAGCGTTGAACTGGGGGGGGAGCTGTTTTTT
>TRBJ1-1|.|.|TRBV6-5
CASKPGRDGTEAFF
TGTGCCAGCAAGCCGGGCAGGGATGGCACTGAAGCTTTCTTT